This T cell receptor (beta chain) was found in a study of T cell responses to AZD1222 COVID-19 vaccine. Profiling relied on immunoSEQ multiplex PCR, and the TCRdb table lists in-frame clones only, not all of them. The sample consists of some 140,000 clones, over 85% of them appearing once. Study-level findings and limits: Only a handful of people who got AZD1222 tested seropositive at baseline.

As regards this clone: The antigen remains undetermined.

The CDR3 is 13 residues long. V was clipped by 6 bases and J by 3 bases, with 12 bases between them. Per germline, CDR1 MNHEY and CDR2 SMNVEV (reference sequence). This specimen consisted of peripheral blood, obtained on day 0 of AZD1222 vaccination. The receptor was derived from an adult in good health. The chain recombines TRBV27 with TRBJ2-7, with D hard to call. The CDR3 nucleotides read TGTGCCAGCAGCCCTGGAGTCGGCTACGAGCAGTACTTC. Translated, it gives CASSPGVGYEQYF.